This T cell receptor beta chain was recovered during a study of blood T cells in healthy people across ages. Study outcomes and limitations: Relative to aged donors, long-lived donors carried more naive CD4+ cells and displayed higher diversity.

The length of the CDR3 is 15 residues. Per germline, CDR1 MNHEY and CDR2 SVGAGI. Trimming left V 4 bases short and J 6 bases short, with 19 bases between. The authors ran a second PCR of about 7 to 11 cycles using a sample-barcoded 5' primer and a J-beta primer mix. Every single cDNA molecule received a tag from a template-switch adaptor with 12 random nucleotides. TCRdb re-called the 5' RACE reads with MiXCR, one entry per CDR3 protein. The table shows around 870,000 distinct CDR3 sequences, with 29% occurring only once. This clonotype was seen only a few times. Its antigen is currently unknown. Drawn from each donor were 9 to 10 milliliters of peripheral blood. Whenever a sample was processed, at least 7 million PBMCs were isolated.

What was sequenced was blood. This clonotype was obtained from a woman aged 80 or older in good health. The chain is built from TRBV6-5 and TRBJ2-7; D remains unclear. CDR3: CASSFGSPVQFEQYF. CDR3 DNA: TGTGCCAGCAGTTTCGGCAGTCCTGTTCAGTTCGAGCAGTACTTC.